The 27 T cell receptor beta chains listed next were all sequenced from one sample in a study of cytomegalovirus exposure and HLA in healthy donors. PCR amplification relied on 60 Vbeta primers (plus 13 Jbeta primers). Clones were sequenced by immunoSEQ multiplex PCR, and TCRdb holds only the in-frame ones, with some missing. The top ten hold approximately 1.7% of the sample, which has roughly 150,000 clones, about 66% seen once. Sequencing was performed on PBMCs. These receptor sequences come from a human donor in good health.

This clone was picked up a small number of times. The chain joins TRBV18 to TRBJ1-6, with TRBD1 matching 10 bases. With V trimmed by 1 base and J by 7 bases, 7 bases remained unmatched. Per germline, CDR1 KGHSH and CDR2 LQKENI. This CDR3 is built from 17 residues. DNA of the CDR3: TGTGCCAGCTCACCACTCAGACAGGGGGCAGAGAATTCACCCCTCCACTTT. It codes for CASSPLRQGAENSPLHF.

V is TRBV7-3 and J is TRBJ1-2, with D tentatively TRBD1 (5 bases). Trimming removed 3 bases at V and 3 bases at J, with 11 bases between. There are 14 residues in the CDR3. Germline CDR1 SGHTA, CDR2 FQGTGA. The CDR3 sequence: CASSFSREDYGYTF. DNA of the CDR3: TGTGCCAGCAGCTTTAGCAGGGAAGACTATGGCTACACCTTC.

This clone has a handful of counts. V usage is TRBV5-1 and J usage is TRBJ2-2; 9 positions agree with TRBD1. This CDR3 has 15 residues. CDR1 is SGHRS, CDR2 YFSETQ, per germline. V lost 4 bases to trimming and J lost 7 bases; unmatched junction nucleotides: 8. The chain's CDR3 is CASSPRTGAVGELFF. DNA of the CDR3: TGCGCCAGCAGCCCCCGGACAGGGGCGGTCGGGGAGCTGTTTTTT.

This clone has more than one count but fewer than ten. The chain combines TRBV19 with TRBJ1-3, with 7 bases aligning to TRBD1. CDR1 is LNHDA, CDR2 SQIVND, per germline (reference sequence). CDR3 size: 14 residues. Trimming cost V 7 bases and J 0 bases; bases outside gene matches: 3. The CDR3 DNA follows: TGTGCCAGTACGAACAGGGGCTCTGGAAACACCATATATTTT. Translation: CASTNRGSGNTIYF.

In its sample, this clone was seen a few times. The V gene is TRBV7-6, the J gene TRBJ2-7; 7 positions match TRBD2. CDR1 is SGHVS, CDR2 FNYEAQ, per germline. V dropped 0 bases and J dropped 2; count of bases not matched to a gene: 4. There are 15 residues in the CDR3. CDR3 protein: CASSLAAGEAYEQYF. Here the CDR3 DNA reads TGTGCCAGCAGCTTAGCGGCGGGAGAGGCCTACGAGCAGTACTTC.

The rearrangement links TRBV5-4 to TRBJ2-1; 7 bases are a match to TRBD2. Losses at the gene ends were 2 bases for V and 6 bases for J; bases not matched to a gene: 2. This CDR3 region has 13 residues. Germline CDR1 SGHNT, CDR2 YYREEE (reference sequence). This CDR3 reads CASSLRTSNEQFF. The CDR3 DNA follows: TGTGCCAGCAGCTTAAGGACTAGCAATGAGCAGTTCTTC.

The V and J genes are TRBV28 and TRBJ2-1, with D tentatively TRBD2 (6 bases). Germline V gene lookup returns CDR1 MDHEN and CDR2 SYDVKM. This CDR3 is 15 amino acids long. The V end lost 1 base, the J end lost 7 bases, and 14 bases lay between the germline ends. In DNA form, the CDR3 reads TGTGCCAGCAGTTTATTCGGGGGAGGTCCGAATGAGCAGTTCTTC. Translating it yields CASSLFGGGPNEQFF. Looking up the rest from reference TRBV28 and TRBJ2-1 gives the full variable domain: DVKVTQSSRYLVKRTGEKVFLECVQDMDHENMFWYRQDPGLGLRLIYFSYDVKMKEKGDIPEGYSVSREKKERFSLILESASTNQTSMYLCASSLFGGGPNEQFFGPGTRLTVL.

The chain is built from TRBV15 and TRBJ2-1, with a weak D call TRBD1 (6 bases). With 5 bases removed from V and 4 bases from J, the gap between germline ends came to 15 bases. Germline CDR1 reads LNHNV; CDR2 reads YYDKDF (reference sequence). The CDR3 extends over 15 amino acids. CDR3 sequence (DNA): TGTGCCACCAGCGGGATCGGGACACGGTACAATGAGCAGTTCTTC. Its protein product is CATSGIGTRYNEQFF.

This clone turned up a few times. The V call is TRBV6-5, the J call TRBJ2-7, with 7 bases matching TRBD1. V dropped 10 bases and J dropped 2; count of bases not matched to a gene: 8. The CDR3 covers 13 residues. The germline V gene has CDR1 MNHEY and CDR2 SVGAGI. The CDR3 here is CAIRTGQAYEQYF. The CDR3 nucleotides read TGTGCCATCAGAACTGGACAGGCCTACGAGCAGTACTTC.

The sample holds one count of this clone. The gene calls are TRBV4-1 and TRBJ1-3; D is possibly TRBD1 (6 bases). Germline CDR1 and CDR2: MGHRA and YSYEKL. Trimming stripped 1 base from V and 2 bases from J, with 9 bases between. This CDR3 contains 15 residues. The CDR3, as DNA: TGCGCCAGCAGCCAAGGGACAGCGACTGGAAACACCATATATTTT. Residues: CASSQGTATGNTIYF.

The gene calls are TRBV4-1 and TRBJ1-2; 11 nucleotides match TRBD1. Germline loops: CDR1 MGHRA, CDR2 YSYEKL. J lost 4 bases, V lost 3 bases, and 13 bases had no gene match. This CDR3 has 18 amino acids. For the CDR3, the DNA is TGCGCCAGCAGCCAGATCGGGACAGGGGGGATACTCCCCTATGGCTACACCTTC. Protein product: CASSQIGTGGILPYGYTF.

The gene calls are TRBV5-8 and TRBJ1-1, with TRBD1 matching over 9 bases. With 5 bases clipped from V and 6 bases from J, the junction kept 5 bases outside the gene matches. Germline CDR1 and CDR2: SGHTS and YDEGEE. The CDR3 consists of 13 residues. CDR3 sequence: CASSRTGVSEAFF. The CDR3 region has the DNA TGTGCCAGCAGTCGGACAGGGGTGTCTGAAGCTTTCTTT.

The J gene is TRBJ2-7, the V gene TRBV27; 9 bases are a match to TRBD1. CDR3 size: 15 residues. After removal of 3 bases from V and 7 bases from J, the junction contained 10 bases not matched to a gene. Germline V gene data show CDR1 as MNHEY and CDR2 as SMNVEV (reference sequence). The CDR3 is CASSFGTGWGWEQYF. The CDR3 nucleotides read TGTGCCAGCAGTTTTGGGACAGGGTGGGGGTGGGAGCAGTACTTC.

The V and J genes are TRBV7-2 and TRBJ2-2, with D possibly TRBD2 on 6 matching bases. In germline, CDR1 is SGHTA, CDR2 FQGNSA. This CDR3 contains 15 residues. Trimming left V 2 bases short and J 2 bases short, with 9 bases between. The DNA of the CDR3 is TGTGCCAGCAGCTTAAGGCGGGATAACACCGGGGAGCTGTTTTTT. Encoded protein: CASSLRRDNTGELFF. The full variable domain, its missing parts supplied by reference TRBV7-2 and TRBJ2-2, is GAGVSQSPSNKVTEKGKDVELRCDPISGHTALYWYRQSLGQGLEFLIYFQGNSAPDKSGLPSDRFSAERTGGSVSTLTIQRTQQEDSAVYLCASSLRRDNTGELFFGEGSRLTVL.

The rearrangement links TRBV28 to TRBJ2-7; possibly TRBD2 for D (6 bases). This CDR3 has 15 residues. V was trimmed by 2 bases and J by 5 bases, leaving 16 bases between them. Germline CDR1 is MDHEN and CDR2 is SYDVKM. The CDR3 DNA reads TGTGCCAGCAGTTTACCGCAGGGAGGACGGGACGAGCAGTACTTC. This codes for CASSLPQGGRDEQYF.

This clone was seen only a few times. CDR3 region: CASSPPGGTEAFF. The CDR3 DNA follows: TGTGCCAGCTCACCACCAGGGGGCACTGAAGCTTTCTTT. The rearrangement uses TRBV18 and TRBJ1-1, with D possibly TRBD1 on 6 matching bases. V was pared by 0 bases and J by 4 bases, with 6 bases between. Germline CDR1 reads KGHSH; CDR2 reads LQKENI. The CDR3 totals 13 residues. The full variable domain, completed using reference TRBV18 and TRBJ1-1, is NAGVMQNPRHLVRRRGQEARLRCSPMKGHSHVYWYRQLPEEGLKFMVYLQKENIIDESGMPKERFSAEFPKEGPSILRIQQVVRGDSAAYFCASSPPGGTEAFFGQGTRLTVV.

The rearrangement links TRBV7-9 to TRBJ1-2; no clear D gene. There are 12 residues in the CDR3. The V end lost 3 bases, the J end lost 4 bases, and 6 bases lay between the germline ends. Germline-derived CDR1 and CDR2 are SEHNR and FQNEAQ (reference sequence). This CDR3 is CASSFASYGYTF. The CDR3 coding sequence is TGTGCCAGCAGCTTCGCGAGCTATGGCTACACCTTC.

This clone was observed once. V usage is TRBV5-5 and J usage is TRBJ2-7; TRBD1 aligns across 10 bases. Germline values: CDR1 SGHKS, CDR2 YYEKEE (reference sequence). The CDR3 extends over 15 amino acids. V lost 3 bases, J lost 4 bases, and 7 bases stayed unmatched. CDR3 coding DNA: TGTGCCAGCAGCTCGACAGGGGGCTTTACGTACGAGCAGTACTTC. Its protein is CASSSTGGFTYEQYF. Complete variable domain (other parts from reference TRBV5-5 and TRBJ2-7): DAGVTQSPTHLIKTRGQQVTLRCSPISGHKSVSWYQQVLGQGPQFIFQYYEKEERGRGNFPDRFSARQFPNYSSELNVNALLLGDSALYLCASSSTGGFTYEQYFGPGTRLTVT.

CDR3 sequence reads: CASSMPGVNQPQHF. For the CDR3, the DNA is TGTGCCAGTAGTATGCCAGGGGTCAATCAGCCCCAGCATTTT. The J gene is TRBJ1-5, the V gene TRBV19, with D possibly matching TRBD1 (6 bases). Germline values: CDR1 LNHDA, CDR2 SQIVND (reference sequence). The CDR3 consists of 14 residues. The V gene lost 3 bases and the J gene lost 3 bases, with 9 bases spanning the gap. Complete variable domain (other parts from reference TRBV19 and TRBJ1-5): DGGITQSPKYLFRKEGQNVTLSCEQNLNHDAMYWYRQDPGQGLRLIYYSQIVNDFQKGDIAEGYSVSREKKESFPLTVTSAQKNPTAFYLCASSMPGVNQPQHFGDGTRLSIL.

The chain employs TRBV19 and TRBJ1-2; 10 bases map to TRBD1. The CDR3 sequence is 13 residues long. V shed 8 bases and J 2 bases; nucleotides not matched to a gene: 2. Germline values: CDR1 LNHDA, CDR2 SQIVND (reference sequence). The CDR3 here is CASSGQGNYGYTF. CDR3 nucleotides: TGTGCCAGTTCGGGACAGGGGAACTATGGCTACACCTTC.

The V and J genes are TRBV2 and TRBJ2-3; tentatively, D is TRBD2 (5 bases). Trimming removed 8 bases at V and 6 bases at J, with 18 bases between. CDR1 is SNHLY and CDR2 is FYNNEI in the germline V gene. The CDR3 sequence is 14 residues long. Written as DNA, the CDR3 is TGTGCCAGCTCCTCGTCTAGCAAATTGGATACGCAGTATTTT. Amino acids: CASSSSSKLDTQYF.

V and J are TRBV29-1 and TRBJ2-2; D is ambiguous. CDR3 length equals 11 residues. The V and J ends lost 7 bases and 6 bases respectively, with 9 bases between them. Germline V gene lookup returns CDR1 SQVTM and CDR2 ANQGSEA. This CDR3 is CSAVLAGELFF. For the CDR3, the DNA is TGCAGCGCCGTGCTAGCCGGGGAGCTGTTTTTT.

J is TRBJ2-3 and V is TRBV7-2; 9 positions match TRBD1. V was clipped by 4 bases and J by 9 bases; unmatched bases: 11. This CDR3 is 15 amino acids long. Germline V gene sequence: CDR1 SGHTA, CDR2 FQGNSA. Written as DNA, the CDR3 is TGTGCCAGCAGCTCAGAACAGGGGGCGCATCTCACGCAGTATTTT. This sequence encodes CASSSEQGAHLTQYF.

V usage is TRBV11-2 and J usage is TRBJ1-2, with 10 positions matching TRBD1. The V and J ends lost 4 bases and 4 bases, in that order; junction bases with no gene match: 6. Per germline, CDR1 SGHAT and CDR2 FQNNGV. The CDR3 totals 15 residues. The CDR3 region is CASSSTGGDFYGYTF. The CDR3, as DNA: TGTGCCAGCAGCTCGACAGGGGGCGATTTCTATGGCTACACCTTC.

This chain links TRBV18 with TRBJ2-7; the D is unclear. The CDR3 loop spans 14 amino acids. The V gene's germline CDR1 is KGHSH and CDR2 LQKENI. V was pared by 0 bases and J by 2 bases, with 8 bases between. The CDR3 protein is CASSPPSLPYEQYF. The CDR3 DNA is TGTGCCAGCTCACCACCGTCCCTTCCCTACGAGCAGTACTTC.

The CDR3 spells CASSFGGLNTEAFF. CDR3 DNA sequence: TGTGCCAGCAGCTTTGGGGGCCTGAACACTGAAGCTTTCTTT. This rearrangement joins TRBV5-4 to TRBJ1-1, with D possibly TRBD1 on 6 matching bases. V was pared by 2 bases and J by 0 bases, with 8 bases between. Germline CDR1 SGHNT, CDR2 YYREEE (reference sequence). CDR3 length: 14 amino acids.

The J gene is TRBJ2-7, the V gene TRBV28, with 9 bases fitting TRBD2. The CDR3 length is 23 residues. The ends lost 3 bases at V and 1 base at J; junction bases unmatched: 28. Germline V gene sequence: CDR1 MDHEN, CDR2 SYDVKM. The CDR3 loop is CASSFPGAGEGLAGLLISYEQYF. The CDR3 bases are TGTGCCAGCAGTTTTCCTGGGGCTGGAGAGGGGCTAGCGGGACTGCTAATTTCCTACGAGCAGTACTTC.